One sample yielded the 26 T cell receptor beta chains listed below, sequenced in a study of cytomegalovirus exposure and HLA in healthy donors. 13 Jbeta primers and 60 Vbeta primers were used for the PCR. Produced via immunoSEQ multiplex PCR; TCRdb's table is partial and in-frame only. The table has around 150,000 clones, 77% seen once; the top ten hold roughly 1.3%. What was sequenced was PBMCs. These receptors were obtained from a middle-aged woman in good health and CMV-seronegative.

This clone occurred once. The chain recombines TRBV28 with TRBJ2-3, with a possible D match to TRBD1 (5 bases). Trimming stripped 6 bases from V and 0 bases from J, with 10 bases between. CDR1 and CDR2 from the germline V gene are MDHEN and SYDVKM. The CDR3 extends over 14 amino acids. The DNA for the CDR3 is TGTGCCAGCAGCCCAGGGCCTAGCACAGATACGCAGTATTTT. This translates into CASSPGPSTDTQYF.

The chain couples TRBV5-1 to TRBJ1-1, with 7 positions matching TRBD1. Germline CDR1 reads SGHRS; CDR2 reads YFSETQ. This CDR3 has 17 amino acids. J lost 8 bases, V lost 2 bases, and 18 bases had no gene match. The CDR3 sequence: CASSLWGETGPQWEAFF. In nucleotides, the CDR3 is TGCGCCAGCAGCTTATGGGGAGAGACAGGGCCCCAGTGGGAAGCTTTCTTT.

The chain joins TRBV30 to TRBJ1-6, with TRBD1 matching 7 bases. V lost 3 bases to trimming and J lost 0 bases; unmatched junction nucleotides: 2. CDR1 GTSNPN and CDR2 SVGIG come from the germline V gene (reference sequence). The CDR3 sequence is 15 residues long. CDR3 region: CAWRGDSSYNSPLHF. The CDR3 region has the DNA TGTGCCTGGAGGGGGGACAGCTCCTATAATTCACCCCTCCACTTT.

The J gene is TRBJ1-1, the V gene TRBV6-4, with D perhaps TRBD1 (5 bases). This CDR3 comprises 16 residues. CDR1 is MRHNA, CDR2 SNTAGT, per germline. V lost 0 bases to trimming and J lost 4 bases, with 15 bases between them. The CDR3 here is CASSDSRRGPGTEAFF. The CDR3 DNA reads TGTGCCAGCAGTGACTCTAGGAGGGGTCCAGGCACTGAAGCTTTCTTT.

The rearrangement links TRBV5-1 to TRBJ1-1; 7 bases map to TRBD1. Germline V CDR1 and CDR2: SGHRS, YFSETQ. The CDR3 spans 16 residues. Losses at the gene ends were 0 bases for V and 6 bases for J; bases not matched to a gene: 11. In nucleotides, the CDR3 is TGCGCCAGCAGCTTGGCCGTCTCAGGGGGGATTGCTGAAGCTTTCTTT. This translates into CASSLAVSGGIAEAFF.

This clone has only one observation. The chain recombines TRBV9 with TRBJ1-2; TRBD1 might be the D (6 bases). The germline V gene has CDR1 SGDLS and CDR2 YYNGEE. V dropped 2 bases and J dropped 4 bases, with 15 bases sitting between them. CDR3 length: 15 residues. CDR3 loop: CASSVDLGQTYGYTF. Here the CDR3 DNA reads TGTGCCAGCAGCGTCGATCTTGGACAGACCTATGGCTACACCTTC.

This clone has a single count. V is TRBV18 and J is TRBJ2-3, with D hard to call. The CDR3 sequence is 17 residues long. V lost 0 bases, J lost 1 base, and 14 bases lay in between. Germline loops: CDR1 KGHSH, CDR2 LQKENI. The CDR3 bases are TGTGCCAGCTCACCACCTATGATCCTTGGCCGCACAGATACGCAGTATTTT. As protein: CASSPPMILGRTDTQYF.

Concerning this clone: Different DNA sequences within this sample yield the same CDR3. V and J are TRBV4-3 and TRBJ2-1; possibly TRBD2 for D (6 bases). There are 15 residues in the CDR3. Deletions cut 0 bases from V and 4 bases from J, with 10 bases between. The V gene's germline CDR1 is LGHNA and CDR2 YSLEER. CDR3 sequence: CASSQETGGYNEQFF. CDR3 nucleotides: TGCGCCAGCAGCCAAGAGACTGGGGGGTACAATGAGCAGTTCTTC.

V usage is TRBV6-5 and J usage is TRBJ1-1; 7 positions agree with TRBD1. There are 15 residues in the CDR3. The germline V gene encodes CDR1 MNHEY and CDR2 SVGAGI. Unmatched junction bases numbered 7, after V lost 0 bases and J lost 6 bases. CDR3 in amino acids: CASSYSRGQGAEAFF. CDR3 sequence (DNA): TGTGCCAGCAGTTACTCGAGAGGGCAGGGGGCTGAAGCTTTCTTT.

The V and J genes are TRBV6-5 and TRBJ1-6; D might be TRBD1 (6 bases). The CDR3 consists of 15 residues. Trimming removed 2 bases at V and 9 bases at J, with 14 bases between. CDR1 and CDR2 from the germline V gene are MNHEY and SVGAGI. The CDR3 sequence is CASSYERQGRSPLHF. DNA of the CDR3: TGTGCCAGCAGTTACGAACGGCAGGGGCGTTCACCCCTCCACTTT.

The genes are TRBV11-2 and TRBJ1-1; a possible D gene is TRBD1 (5 bases). The CDR3 consists of 17 residues. Germline V CDR1 and CDR2: SGHAT, FQNNGV. V lost 0 bases and J 1 base, leaving 15 bases between the germline ends. The CDR3 loop is CASSLEGQGIANTEAFF. Here the CDR3 DNA reads TGTGCCAGCAGCTTAGAGGGCCAGGGTATTGCGAACACTGAAGCTTTCTTT.

V is TRBV5-5 and J is TRBJ2-5; TRBD2 is a possible D gene (5 bases). Trimming removed 4 bases at V and 2 bases at J, with 9 bases between. Germline assignment: CDR1 SGHKS and CDR2 YYEKEE (reference sequence). The CDR3 is made up of 13 amino acids. The CDR3 DNA reads as TGTGCCAGCAGCAGAGGGCAGCAAGAGACCCAGTACTTC. Protein product: CASSRGQQETQYF. The whole variable domain, remainder taken from reference TRBV5-5 and TRBJ2-5, is DAGVTQSPTHLIKTRGQQVTLRCSPISGHKSVSWYQQVLGQGPQFIFQYYEKEERGRGNFPDRFSARQFPNYSSELNVNALLLGDSALYLCASSRGQQETQYFGPGTRLLVL.

V and J are TRBV19 and TRBJ1-5, with 7 bases aligning to TRBD1. The trim removed 6 bases at V and 0 bases at J, leaving 8 bases unmatched. The germline CDR1 and CDR2 sequences are LNHDA and SQIVND (reference sequence). The CDR3 is made up of 16 amino acids. CDR3 region: CASRHTGASSNQPQHF. The CDR3 DNA reads TGTGCCAGTAGACACACAGGGGCTTCTAGCAATCAGCCCCAGCATTTT.

This clone was seen repeatedly, ten times or more. This chain joins TRBV6-1 and TRBJ1-6, with D tentatively TRBD1 (5 bases). This CDR3 has 15 amino acids. In germline, CDR1 is MNHNS, CDR2 SASEGT. The ends were cut back, 0 bases at V and 13 bases at J, with 16 bases in the middle. The DNA for the CDR3 is TGTGCCAGCAGTGAAGCGTTGGAGGGACCTCCTCCCCTCCACTTT. Translation: CASSEALEGPPPLHF.

This chain joins TRBV6-1 and TRBJ1-2; a weak D match, TRBD1 (5 bases). Per the germline V gene, CDR1 is MNHNS and CDR2 is SASEGT. The ends were cut back, 6 bases at V and 7 bases at J, with 15 bases in the middle. The CDR3 covers 13 residues. CDR3 protein: CASRGSQGFGYTF. CDR3 coding DNA: TGTGCCAGCAGGGGCAGCCAGGGATTTGGCTACACCTTC.

Here the CDR3 reads CAISEGQGGSSEAFF. DNA of the CDR3: TGTGCCATCAGTGAGGGACAGGGGGGTAGCTCTGAAGCTTTCTTT. The chain recombines TRBV10-3 with TRBJ1-1, with 10 nucleotides matching TRBD1. The CDR3 runs 15 residues. Germline-derived CDR1 and CDR2 are ENHRY and SYGVKD. The V and J ends lost 2 bases and 6 bases, in that order; junction bases with no gene match: 6.

A remark on this clone: Sequence at one end of the junction differs from germline and may be a read error. The genes are TRBV7-7 and TRBJ2-2; weak D call: TRBD2 (5 bases). The CDR3 runs 16 residues. CDR1 SSHAT and CDR2 FNYEAQ come from the germline V gene (reference sequence). For the CDR3, the DNA is TGTGCTAGCAGCTTAGAAGGGAGCGCGAACACCGGGGAGCTGTTTTTT. Its protein product is CASSLEGSANTGELFF.

The V call is TRBV2, the J call TRBJ2-2; 8 bases match TRBD1. Trimming at V came to 4 bases and at J to 5 bases, leaving 9 bases not matched to a gene. The CDR3 has 16 residues. From germline, CDR1 is SNHLY and CDR2 FYNNEI. The CDR3 nucleotides are TGTGCCAGCAGTGGGGCGACAGGGGTCGAAACCGGGGAGCTGTTTTTT. It specifies CASSGATGVETGELFF.

The genes are TRBV28 and TRBJ1-1, with 8 bases lining up with TRBD1. This CDR3 is built from 14 residues. The V and J ends lost 11 bases and 3 bases, in that order; junction bases with no gene match: 11. Per the germline V gene, CDR1 is MDHEN and CDR2 is SYDVKM. The CDR3 reads CAALTRGLDTEAFF. In nucleotides, the CDR3 is TGTGCCGCCTTGACCAGGGGGCTGGACACTGAAGCTTTCTTT.

The V and J genes are TRBV7-6 and TRBJ1-1; D unresolved. The CDR3 contains 15 residues. Germline CDR1 reads SGHVS; CDR2 reads FNYEAQ. The ends were cut back, 2 bases at V and 3 bases at J, with 13 bases in the middle. The CDR3 DNA is TGTGCCAGCAGCTTACTTTCCGGGTTTGACACTGAAGCTTTCTTT. It is translated as CASSLLSGFDTEAFF. The variable domain in full, with the rest retrieved from reference TRBV7-6 and TRBJ1-1, is GAGVSQSPRYKVTKRGQDVALRCDPISGHVSLYWYRQALGQGPEFLTYFNYEAQQDKSGLPNDRFSAERPEGSISTLTIQRTEQRDSAMYRCASSLLSGFDTEAFFGQGTRLTVV.

J is TRBJ2-2 and V is TRBV11-2, with no clear D. The ends were cut back, 0 bases at V and 5 bases at J, with 4 bases in the middle. Germline V gene lookup returns CDR1 SGHAT and CDR2 FQNNGV. CDR3 length: 13 amino acids. Here the CDR3 DNA reads TGTGCCAGCAGCTTAGACGGGACCGGGGAGCTGTTTTTT. It specifies CASSLDGTGELFF.

This clone was found once. The chain is built from TRBV6-1 and TRBJ2-7; 9 bases line up with TRBD1. The CDR3 totals 16 residues. Germline values: CDR1 MNHNS, CDR2 SASEGT. After removal of 4 bases from V and 1 base from J, the junction contained 8 bases not matched to a gene. The CDR3 nucleotides are TGTGCCAGCAGTGGAACCGGGACAGGGAAATCCTACGAGCAGTACTTC. Protein product: CASSGTGTGKSYEQYF.

The rearrangement uses TRBV5-1 and TRBJ1-2; D call uncertain. The germline V and J ends were trimmed by 1 base and 3 bases, with 10 bases remaining between them. The length of the CDR3 is 14 residues. Per germline, CDR1 SGHRS and CDR2 YFSETQ. CDR3 coding DNA: TGCGCCAGCAGCTTGACCGACGGGGACTATGGCTACACCTTC. Its translation: CASSLTDGDYGYTF. The variable domain in full, with the rest retrieved from reference TRBV5-1 and TRBJ1-2, is KAGVTQTPRYLIKTRGQQVTLSCSPISGHRSVSWYQQTPGQGLQFLFEYFSETQRNKGNFPGRFSGRQFSNSRSEMNVSTLELGDSALYLCASSLTDGDYGYTFGSGTRLTVV.

The gene calls are TRBV18 and TRBJ1-5; the match to TRBD1 covers 10 bases. The germline gives CDR1 KGHSH, CDR2 LQKENI. The CDR3 consists of 16 residues. With 3 bases clipped from V and 6 bases from J, the junction kept 8 bases outside the gene matches. CDR3 region: CASSPSGQGHVQPQHF. The CDR3 DNA is TGTGCCAGCTCACCCTCGGGACAGGGGCATGTTCAGCCCCAGCATTTT.

The chain uses TRBV10-2 and TRBJ1-5; D call uncertain. In germline, CDR1 is WSHSY, CDR2 SAAADI. The CDR3 runs to 14 residues. V dropped 7 bases and J dropped 0 bases, with 10 bases sitting between them. The CDR3 sequence: CASMGWNSNQPQHF. The DNA for the CDR3 is TGCGCCAGCATGGGCTGGAATAGCAATCAGCCCCAGCATTTT.

The chain recombines TRBV7-9 with TRBJ1-3; 7 positions agree with TRBD1. In germline, CDR1 is SEHNR, CDR2 FQNEAQ (reference sequence). There are 16 residues in the CDR3. Trimming at V came to 5 bases and at J to 4 bases, leaving 11 bases not matched to a gene. The CDR3 DNA sequence: TGTGCCAGCAGCCCTACAGACAGGGTTGGAGGAAACACCATATATTTT. Encoded protein: CASSPTDRVGGNTIYF.